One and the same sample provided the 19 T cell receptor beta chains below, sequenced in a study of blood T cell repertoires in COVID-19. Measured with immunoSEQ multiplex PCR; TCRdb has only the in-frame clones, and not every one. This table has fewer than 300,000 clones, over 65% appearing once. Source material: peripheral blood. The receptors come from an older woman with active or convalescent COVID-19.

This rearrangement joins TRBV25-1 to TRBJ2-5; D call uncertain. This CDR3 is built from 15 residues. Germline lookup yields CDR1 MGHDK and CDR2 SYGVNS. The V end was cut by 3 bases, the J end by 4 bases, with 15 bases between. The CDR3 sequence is CASSEALYYLETQYF. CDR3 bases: TGTGCCAGCAGTGAGGCCCTGTACTACCTAGAGACCCAGTACTTC.

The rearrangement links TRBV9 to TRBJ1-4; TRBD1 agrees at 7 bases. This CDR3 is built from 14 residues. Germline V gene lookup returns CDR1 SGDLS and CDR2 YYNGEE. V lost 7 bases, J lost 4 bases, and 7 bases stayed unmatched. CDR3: CASARGQNNEKLFF. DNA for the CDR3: TGTGCCAGCGCACGGGGACAGAATAATGAAAAACTGTTTTTT.

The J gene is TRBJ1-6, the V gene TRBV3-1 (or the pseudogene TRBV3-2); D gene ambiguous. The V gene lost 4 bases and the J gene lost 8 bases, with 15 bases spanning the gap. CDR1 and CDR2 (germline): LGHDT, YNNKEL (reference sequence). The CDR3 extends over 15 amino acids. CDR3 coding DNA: TGTGCCAGCAGCCTCGGACCAGGAGGTGATTCACCCCTCCACTTT. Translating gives CASSLGPGGDSPLHF.

CDR3 sequence (DNA): TGTGCCAGCAGCTTGGCGCAGGGGGCGCGAGGCTACACCTTC. Translating gives CASSLAQGARGYTF. The V and J genes are TRBV5-6 and TRBJ1-2; 8 bases agree with TRBD1. This CDR3 spans 14 amino acids. Germline loops: CDR1 SGHDT, CDR2 YYEEEE. J was trimmed by 8 bases and V by 0 bases; bases with no gene match: 6.

CDR3 DNA sequence: TGCGCCAGCAGCCAAGATGGCCTAGGAAGCTCCTACGAGCAGTACTTC. Encoded protein: CASSQDGLGSSYEQYF. This chain uses TRBV4-1 with TRBJ2-7, with D hard to call. Germline assignment: CDR1 MGHRA and CDR2 YSYEKL. The CDR3 is made up of 16 amino acids. Trimming cost V 0 bases and J 0 bases, with 12 bases left between them.

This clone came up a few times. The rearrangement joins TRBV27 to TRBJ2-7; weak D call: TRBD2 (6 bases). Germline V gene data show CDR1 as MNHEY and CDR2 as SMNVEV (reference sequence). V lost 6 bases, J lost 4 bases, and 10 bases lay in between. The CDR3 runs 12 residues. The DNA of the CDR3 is TGTGCCAGCAGGTCCGGGGGATACGAGCAGTACTTC. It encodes CASRSGGYEQYF.

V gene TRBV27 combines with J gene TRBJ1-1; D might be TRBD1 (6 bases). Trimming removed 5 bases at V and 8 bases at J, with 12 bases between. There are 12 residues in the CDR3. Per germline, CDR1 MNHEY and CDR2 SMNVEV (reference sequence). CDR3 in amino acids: CASSPQRGEAFF. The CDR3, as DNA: TGTGCCAGCAGTCCACAAAGGGGGGAAGCTTTCTTT.

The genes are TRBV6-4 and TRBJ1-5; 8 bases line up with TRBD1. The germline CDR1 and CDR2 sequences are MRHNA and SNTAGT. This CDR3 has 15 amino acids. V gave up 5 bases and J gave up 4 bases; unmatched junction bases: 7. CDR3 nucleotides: TGTGCCAGCAGTCCCACCGGGACAGGTAATCAGCCCCAGCATTTT. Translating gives CASSPTGTGNQPQHF.

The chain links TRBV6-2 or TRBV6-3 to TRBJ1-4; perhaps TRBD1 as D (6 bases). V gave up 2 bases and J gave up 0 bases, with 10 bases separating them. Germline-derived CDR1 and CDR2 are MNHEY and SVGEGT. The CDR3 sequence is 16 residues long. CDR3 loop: CASSYGQGPTNEKLFF. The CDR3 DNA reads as TGTGCCAGCAGTTACGGGCAGGGGCCAACTAATGAAAAACTGTTTTTT.

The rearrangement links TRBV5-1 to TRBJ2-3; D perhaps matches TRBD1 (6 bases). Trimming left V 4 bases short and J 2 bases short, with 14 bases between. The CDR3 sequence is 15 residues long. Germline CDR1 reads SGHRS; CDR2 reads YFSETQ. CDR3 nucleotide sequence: TGCGCCAGCAGCCCCGCGACAGGTTTCACAGATACGCAGTATTTT. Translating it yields CASSPATGFTDTQYF.

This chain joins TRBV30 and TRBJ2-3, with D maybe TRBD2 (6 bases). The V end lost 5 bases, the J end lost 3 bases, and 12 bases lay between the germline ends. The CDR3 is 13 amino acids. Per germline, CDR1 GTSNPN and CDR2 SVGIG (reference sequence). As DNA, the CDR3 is TGTGCCTGGGCTGGACTACTTACAGATACGCAGTATTTT. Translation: CAWAGLLTDTQYF.

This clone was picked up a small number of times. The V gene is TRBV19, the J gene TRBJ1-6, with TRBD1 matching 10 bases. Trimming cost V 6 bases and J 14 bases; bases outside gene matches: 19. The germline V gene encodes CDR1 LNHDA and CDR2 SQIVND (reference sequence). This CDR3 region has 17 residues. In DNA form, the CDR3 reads TGTGCCAGTAGGGGGACAGGGGTTGCACGCCCTCCGTTTACCCTCCACTTT. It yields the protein CASRGTGVARPPFTLHF.

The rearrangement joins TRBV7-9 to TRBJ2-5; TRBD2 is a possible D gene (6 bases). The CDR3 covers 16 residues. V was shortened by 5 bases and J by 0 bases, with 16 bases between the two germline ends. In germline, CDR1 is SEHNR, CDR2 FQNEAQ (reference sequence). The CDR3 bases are TGTGCCAGCAGCGATGGGGTAGCGGCGTACCAAGAGACCCAGTACTTC. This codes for CASSDGVAAYQETQYF.

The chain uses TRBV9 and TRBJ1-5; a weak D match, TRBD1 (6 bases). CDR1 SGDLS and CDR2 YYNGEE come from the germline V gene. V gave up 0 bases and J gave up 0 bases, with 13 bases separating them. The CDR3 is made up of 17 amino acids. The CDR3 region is CASSVEGGSYSNQPQHF. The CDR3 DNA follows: TGTGCCAGCAGCGTAGAAGGGGGTTCCTATAGCAATCAGCCCCAGCATTTT.

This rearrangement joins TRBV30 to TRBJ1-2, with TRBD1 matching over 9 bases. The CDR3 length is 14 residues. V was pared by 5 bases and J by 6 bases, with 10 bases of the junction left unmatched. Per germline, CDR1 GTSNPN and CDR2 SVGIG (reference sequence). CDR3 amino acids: CAWQLDRGYDGYTF. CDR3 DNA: TGTGCCTGGCAACTGGACAGGGGTTACGATGGCTACACCTTC.

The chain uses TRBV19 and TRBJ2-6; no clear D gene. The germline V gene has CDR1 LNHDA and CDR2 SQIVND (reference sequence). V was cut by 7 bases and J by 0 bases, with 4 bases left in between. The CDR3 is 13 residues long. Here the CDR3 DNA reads TGTGCCAGTACATCCTCTGGGGCCAACGTCCTGACTTTC. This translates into CASTSSGANVLTF.

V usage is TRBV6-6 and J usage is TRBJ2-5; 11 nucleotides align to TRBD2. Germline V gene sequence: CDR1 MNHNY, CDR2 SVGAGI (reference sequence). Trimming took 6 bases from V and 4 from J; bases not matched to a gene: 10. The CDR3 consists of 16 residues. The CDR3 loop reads CASSRTISGGGETQYF. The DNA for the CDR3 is TGTGCCAGCAGCCGAACTATTAGCGGGGGGGGAGAGACCCAGTACTTC.

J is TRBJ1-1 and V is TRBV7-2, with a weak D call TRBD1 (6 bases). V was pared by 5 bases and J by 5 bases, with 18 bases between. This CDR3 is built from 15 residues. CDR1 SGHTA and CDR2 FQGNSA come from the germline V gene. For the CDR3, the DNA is TGTGCCAGCAGCCCACACTCAGGGGTTTGGACTGAAGCTTTCTTT. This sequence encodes CASSPHSGVWTEAFF.

This CDR3 is CASSSTTGARTEAFF. Written as DNA, the CDR3 is TGTGCCAGCAGCTCAACCACAGGGGCGAGGACTGAAGCTTTCTTT. J is TRBJ1-1 and V is TRBV7-6; 7 nucleotides match TRBD1. CDR1 is SGHVS and CDR2 is FNYEAQ in the germline V gene. Germline trimming cut 4 bases from V and 5 bases from J; bases unmatched to any gene: 10. There are 15 residues in the CDR3.